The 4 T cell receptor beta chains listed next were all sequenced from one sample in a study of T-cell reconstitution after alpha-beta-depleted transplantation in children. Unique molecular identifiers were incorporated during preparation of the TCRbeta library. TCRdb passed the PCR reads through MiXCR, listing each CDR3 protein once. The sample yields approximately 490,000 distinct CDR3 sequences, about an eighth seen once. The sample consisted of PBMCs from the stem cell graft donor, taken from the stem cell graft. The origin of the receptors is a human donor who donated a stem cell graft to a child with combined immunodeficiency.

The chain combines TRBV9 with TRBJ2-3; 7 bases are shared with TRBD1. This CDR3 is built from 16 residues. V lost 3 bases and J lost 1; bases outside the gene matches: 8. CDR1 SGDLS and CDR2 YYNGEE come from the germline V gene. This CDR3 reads CASSARQGAGTDTQYF. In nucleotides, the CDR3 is TGTGCCAGCAGCGCGCGACAGGGAGCAGGCACAGATACGCAGTATTTT.

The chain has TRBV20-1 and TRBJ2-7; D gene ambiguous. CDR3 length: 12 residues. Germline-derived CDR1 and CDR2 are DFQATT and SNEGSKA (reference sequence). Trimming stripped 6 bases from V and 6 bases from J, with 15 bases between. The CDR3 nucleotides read TGCAGTGCCCTCCAAGGGCTGGTCGAGCAGTACTTC. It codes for CSALQGLVEQYF.

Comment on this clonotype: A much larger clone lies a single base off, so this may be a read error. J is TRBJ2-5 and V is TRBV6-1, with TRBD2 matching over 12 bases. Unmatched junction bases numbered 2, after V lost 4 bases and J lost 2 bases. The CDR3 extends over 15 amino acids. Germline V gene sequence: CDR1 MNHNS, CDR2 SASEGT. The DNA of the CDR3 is TGTGCCAGCAGTGTCGGACTAGCGGGGCAAGAGACCCAGTACTTC. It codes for CASSVGLAGQETQYF.

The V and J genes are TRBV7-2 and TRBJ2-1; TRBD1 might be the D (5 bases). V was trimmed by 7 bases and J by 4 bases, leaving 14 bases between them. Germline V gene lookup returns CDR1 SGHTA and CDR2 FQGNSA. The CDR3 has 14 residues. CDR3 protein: CASTPWGAYNEQFF. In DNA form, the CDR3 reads TGTGCCAGCACCCCCTGGGGCGCTTACAATGAGCAGTTCTTC.